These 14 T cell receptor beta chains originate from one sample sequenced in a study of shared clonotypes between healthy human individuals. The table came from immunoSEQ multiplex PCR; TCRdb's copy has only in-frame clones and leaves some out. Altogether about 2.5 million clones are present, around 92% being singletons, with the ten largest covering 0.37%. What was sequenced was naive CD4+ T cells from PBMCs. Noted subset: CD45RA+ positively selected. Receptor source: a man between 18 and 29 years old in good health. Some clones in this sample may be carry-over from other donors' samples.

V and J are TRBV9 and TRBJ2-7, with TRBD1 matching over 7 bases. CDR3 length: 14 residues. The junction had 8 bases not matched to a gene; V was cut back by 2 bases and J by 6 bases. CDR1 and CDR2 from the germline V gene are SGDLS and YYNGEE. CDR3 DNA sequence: TGTGCCAGCAGCGTTAGGCAGGGGGTTGGCGAGCAGTACTTC. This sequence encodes CASSVRQGVGEQYF.

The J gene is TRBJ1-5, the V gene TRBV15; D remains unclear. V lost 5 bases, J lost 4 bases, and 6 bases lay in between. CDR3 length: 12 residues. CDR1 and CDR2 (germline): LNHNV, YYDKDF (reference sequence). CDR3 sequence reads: CATSRTNQPQHF. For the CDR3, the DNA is TGTGCCACCAGCCGTACTAATCAGCCCCAGCATTTT.

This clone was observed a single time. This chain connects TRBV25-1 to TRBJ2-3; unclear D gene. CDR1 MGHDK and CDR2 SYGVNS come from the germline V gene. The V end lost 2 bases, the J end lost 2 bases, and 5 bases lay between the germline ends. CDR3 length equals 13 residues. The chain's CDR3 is CASSEVDTDTQYF. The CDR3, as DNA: TGTGCCAGCAGTGAAGTCGACACAGATACGCAGTATTTT.

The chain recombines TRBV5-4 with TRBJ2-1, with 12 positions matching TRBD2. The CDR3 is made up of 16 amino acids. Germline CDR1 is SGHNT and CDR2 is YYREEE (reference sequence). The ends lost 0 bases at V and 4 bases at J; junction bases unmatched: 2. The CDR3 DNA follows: TGTGCCAGCAGCTTGGGCCTAGCGGGAGGGTACAATGAGCAGTTCTTC. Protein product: CASSLGLAGGYNEQFF. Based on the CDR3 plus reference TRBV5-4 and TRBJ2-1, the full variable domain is ETGVTQSPTHLIKTRGQQVTLRCSSQSGHNTVSWYQQALGQGPQFIFQYYREEENGRGNFPPRFSGLQFPNYSSELNVNALELDDSALYLCASSLGLAGGYNEQFFGPGTRLTVL.

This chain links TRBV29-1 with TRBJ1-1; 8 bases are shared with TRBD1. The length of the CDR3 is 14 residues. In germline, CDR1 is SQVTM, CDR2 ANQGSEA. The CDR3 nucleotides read TGCAGAGCAGGGGGCGATTATTTAAACACTGAAGCTTTCTTT. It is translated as CRAGGDYLNTEAFF.

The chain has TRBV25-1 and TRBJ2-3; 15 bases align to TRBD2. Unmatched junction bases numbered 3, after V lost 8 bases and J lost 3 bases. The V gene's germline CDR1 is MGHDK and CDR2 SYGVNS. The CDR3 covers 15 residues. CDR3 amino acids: CASEGLAGGTDTQYF. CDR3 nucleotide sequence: TGTGCCAGCGAGGGACTAGCGGGGGGAACAGATACGCAGTATTTT.

Here the CDR3 reads CASSTDGFYNEQFF. CDR3 in DNA: TGTGCCAGCAGCACGGACGGGTTTTACAATGAGCAGTTCTTC. V usage is TRBV9 and J usage is TRBJ2-1, with D hard to call. Trimming stripped 4 bases from V and 4 bases from J, with 12 bases between. Looked up from germline, CDR1 is SGDLS and CDR2 is YYNGEE. The CDR3 is made up of 14 amino acids.

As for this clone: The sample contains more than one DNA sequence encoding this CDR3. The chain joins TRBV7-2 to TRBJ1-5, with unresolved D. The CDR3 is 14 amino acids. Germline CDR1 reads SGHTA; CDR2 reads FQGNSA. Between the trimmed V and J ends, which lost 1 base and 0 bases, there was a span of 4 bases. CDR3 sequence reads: CASSLVDSNQPQHF. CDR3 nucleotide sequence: TGTGCCAGCAGCTTAGTAGATAGCAATCAGCCCCAGCATTTT.

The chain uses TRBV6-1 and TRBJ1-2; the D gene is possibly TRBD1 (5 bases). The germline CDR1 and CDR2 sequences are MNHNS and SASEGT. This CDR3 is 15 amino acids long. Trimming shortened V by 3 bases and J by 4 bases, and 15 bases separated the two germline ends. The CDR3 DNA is TGTGCCAGCAGTGATCGGGACGTCCGTGTCTATGGCTACACCTTC. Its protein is CASSDRDVRVYGYTF.

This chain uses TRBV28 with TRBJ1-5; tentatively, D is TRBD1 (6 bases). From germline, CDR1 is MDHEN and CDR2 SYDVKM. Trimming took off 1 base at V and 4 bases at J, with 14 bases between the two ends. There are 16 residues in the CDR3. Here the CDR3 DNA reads TGTGCCAGCAGTTTATTCCAGGGGTTATCTAATCAGCCCCAGCATTTT. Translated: CASSLFQGLSNQPQHF.

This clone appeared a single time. CDR3 amino acids: CASSFISGGASEAFF. Here the CDR3 DNA reads TGTGCCAGCAGCTTCATTTCAGGGGGAGCTTCTGAAGCTTTCTTT. The rearrangement links TRBV5-5 to TRBJ1-1, with 7 bases fitting TRBD1. Germline assignment: CDR1 SGHKS and CDR2 YYEKEE (reference sequence). V dropped 2 bases and J dropped 6; count of bases not matched to a gene: 10. The CDR3 length is 15 residues.

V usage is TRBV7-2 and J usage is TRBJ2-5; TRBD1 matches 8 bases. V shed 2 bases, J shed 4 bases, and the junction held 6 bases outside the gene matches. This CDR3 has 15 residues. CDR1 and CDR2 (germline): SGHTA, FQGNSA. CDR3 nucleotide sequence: TGTGCCAGCAGCTTATCCGGACAGGGCGGAGAGACCCAGTACTTC. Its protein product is CASSLSGQGGETQYF.

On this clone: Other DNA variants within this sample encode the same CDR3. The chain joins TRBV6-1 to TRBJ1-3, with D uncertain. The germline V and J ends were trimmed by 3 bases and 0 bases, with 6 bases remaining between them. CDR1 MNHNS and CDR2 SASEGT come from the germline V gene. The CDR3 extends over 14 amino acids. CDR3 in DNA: TGTGCCAGCAGTGAGAGAAGCTCTGGAAACACCATATATTTT. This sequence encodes CASSERSSGNTIYF.

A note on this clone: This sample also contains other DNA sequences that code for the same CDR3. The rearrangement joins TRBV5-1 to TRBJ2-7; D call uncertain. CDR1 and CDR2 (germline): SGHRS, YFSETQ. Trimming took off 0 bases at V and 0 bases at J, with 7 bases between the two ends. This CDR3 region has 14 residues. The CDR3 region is CASSLGRISYEQYF. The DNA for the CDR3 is TGCGCCAGCAGCTTGGGGCGGATCTCCTACGAGCAGTACTTC.